The clone carrying this T cell receptor (beta chain) turned up a few times. As yet, its antigen is unknown. The primer mix had 60 Vbeta and 13 Jbeta primers. Data came from immunoSEQ multiplex PCR; TCRdb stores just in-frame clones and leaves some out. Found here are under 200,000 clones, about 77% of them singletons; the top ten hold approximately 2.5%. Samples came from healthy bone marrow donors. Germline V lookup: CDR1 SGHVS, CDR2 FQNEAQ. Between the trimmed V and J ends, which lost 0 bases and 6 bases, there was a span of 8 bases. The CDR3 is made up of 14 amino acids. The data are from a study of cytomegalovirus exposure and HLA in healthy donors. Study summary: One earlier analysis, a look at about 179 million T cells, found some 100 million unique TCR beta sequences. Study-wide findings and caveats: An analysis was carried out later, and it reportedly showed fewer N-insertions in an Asian-associated ancestry cluster than the approximately 670-donor mean.

This chain joins TRBV7-8 and TRBJ2-2; possible D gene TRBD1, 5 bases. Sequencing was carried out using PBMCs. This clonotype was sampled from a man in his sixties in good health and CMV-seronegative. Here the CDR3 DNA reads TGTGCCAGCAGCTTAGCAGGGGTTCCCGGGGAGCTGTTTTTT. Protein sequence: CASSLAGVPGELFF.